The 8 T cell receptor beta chains presented below share a single source sample, sequenced in a study of early stage breast cancer tumors. The repertoire was sequenced with immunoSEQ multiplex PCR; TCRdb's copy has only in-frame clones and lacks some. Altogether around 14,000 clones are present, 79% being singletons, with the ten largest covering 7.5% to 8%. Sequencing was carried out using normal breast tissue next to the tumor. The receptors stem from a person aged 50-59 years with breast cancer.

The CDR3 DNA sequence: TGTGCCAGCAGCTTAAACCTGGGTGGCTACACCTTC. It specifies CASSLNLGGYTF. The chain is built from TRBV5-6 and TRBJ1-2; no clear D. With 2 bases removed from V and 7 bases from J, the gap between germline ends came to 9 bases. The germline V gene encodes CDR1 SGHDT and CDR2 YYEEEE. This CDR3 comprises 12 residues. The full variable domain, its missing parts supplied by reference TRBV5-6 and TRBJ1-2, is DAGVTQSPTHLIKTRGQQVTLRCSPKSGHDTVSWYQQALGQGPQFIFQYYEEEERQRGNFPDRFSGHQFPNYSSELNVNALLLGDSALYLCASSLNLGGYTFGSGTRLTVV.

This sequence joins TRBV5-8 and TRBJ2-7; 11 bases match TRBD1. Germline V gives CDR1 SGHTS, CDR2 YDEGEE. Germline trimming cut 0 bases from V and 2 bases from J; bases unmatched to any gene: 10. The CDR3 sequence is 18 residues long. CDR3 loop: CASSLDSGTGGNPYEQYF. The CDR3 DNA reads TGTGCCAGCAGCTTGGATTCCGGGACAGGGGGGAACCCCTACGAGCAGTACTTC.

This clone was seen only once. The chain uses TRBV6-4 and TRBJ2-1; 7 positions match TRBD2. Germline V gives CDR1 MRHNA, CDR2 SNTAGT. J lost 2 bases, V lost 7 bases, and 11 bases had no gene match. This CDR3 has 16 residues. The CDR3: CASTQQAGDPYNEQFF. The CDR3 region has the DNA TGTGCCAGCACCCAACAGGCGGGAGACCCCTACAATGAGCAGTTCTTC.

The chain carries TRBV5-1 and TRBJ2-5; D ambiguous. The V gene's germline CDR1 is SGHRS and CDR2 YFSETQ. This CDR3 is 13 amino acids long. V was trimmed by 0 bases and J by 1 base, leaving 4 bases between them. The CDR3 bases are TGCGCCAGCAGCTTGGGGTCCCAAGAGACCCAGTACTTC. Translated: CASSLGSQETQYF.

In DNA form, the CDR3 reads TGTGCCAGCAGTTTAACGGCAGATATTAATGAAAAACTGTTTTTT. As protein: CASSLTADINEKLFF. The chain carries TRBV27 and TRBJ1-4; unclear D gene. Looked up from germline, CDR1 is MNHEY and CDR2 is SMNVEV (reference sequence). The CDR3 totals 15 residues. Trimming pared 2 bases from V and 4 bases from J, leaving 11 bases between. The variable domain in full, completed from reference TRBV27 and TRBJ1-4, reads EAQVTQNPRYLITVTGKKLTVTCSQNMNHEYMSWYRQDPGLGLRQIYYSMNVEVTDKGDVPEGYKVSRKEKRNFPLILESPSPNQTSLYFCASSLTADINEKLFFGSGTQLSVL.

The chain employs TRBV18 and TRBJ2-5; no reliable D call. Trimming pared 3 bases from V and 1 base from J, leaving 0 bases between. The CDR3 has 11 residues. Germline CDR1 KGHSH, CDR2 LQKENI. The CDR3 bases are TGTGCCAGCTCACCCCAAGAGACCCAGTACTTC. Translating it yields CASSPQETQYF.

V usage is TRBV10-3 and J usage is TRBJ1-3, with D perhaps matching TRBD1 (6 bases). Per germline, CDR1 ENHRY and CDR2 SYGVKD. V lost 4 bases and J lost 3, with 10 bases in between. CDR3 size: 14 residues. This chain's CDR3 is CAISAGVGGNTIYF. CDR3 nucleotides: TGTGCCATCAGTGCAGGGGTCGGTGGAAACACCATATATTTT.

This chain uses TRBV10-3 with TRBJ2-3; 12 bases match TRBD2. The CDR3 spans 14 residues. Germline CDR1 reads ENHRY; CDR2 reads SYGVKD. Unmatched junction bases numbered 6, after V lost 8 bases and J lost 6 bases. The CDR3 DNA sequence: TGTGCCATCGCTAGCGGGGGGGCCGGGGATACGCAGTATTTT. Its translation: CAIASGGAGDTQYF.